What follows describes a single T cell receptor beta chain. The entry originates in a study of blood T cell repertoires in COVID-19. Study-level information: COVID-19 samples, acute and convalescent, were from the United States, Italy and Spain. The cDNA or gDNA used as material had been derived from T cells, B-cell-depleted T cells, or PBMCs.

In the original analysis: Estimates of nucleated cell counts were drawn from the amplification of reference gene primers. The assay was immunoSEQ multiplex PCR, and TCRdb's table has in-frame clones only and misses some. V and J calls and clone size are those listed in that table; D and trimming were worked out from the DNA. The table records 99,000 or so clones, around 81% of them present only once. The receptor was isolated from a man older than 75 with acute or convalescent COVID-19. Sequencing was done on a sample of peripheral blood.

CDR3 coding DNA: TGTGCCAGCAGTTCCAATCCCGGACAGGGCTTATTCGCTTTCTTT. Its protein is CASSSNPGQGLFAFF. The chain combines TRBV28 with TRBJ1-1; 8 bases are a match to TRBD1. This CDR3 has 15 residues. Germline values: CDR1 MDHEN, CDR2 SYDVKM. V gave up 4 bases and J gave up 11 bases; unmatched junction bases: 15.